This record concerns one TCR beta chain sequence. Its antigen is undetermined. Together with a sample-barcoded 5' primer, a J-beta primer mix was included in a second PCR lasting about 6 to 11 cycles. Each cDNA molecule, via a template-switch adaptor with 12 random nucleotides, was tagged. TCRdb analysed the 5' RACE reads with MiXCR anew, one entry per CDR3 protein. The repertoire includes 1.5 million to 2 million distinct CDR3 sequences, 25% to 30% of them detected once, and roughly 8% sits in the top ten. The sample belongs to a study of blood T cells in healthy people across ages. Study-wide results and limits: In these data, TCR beta diversity tracked strongly with naive T cell percentage.

The source of this sequence is a woman in her 30s in good health. The sequencing sample was made of blood.

Written as DNA, the CDR3 is TGTGCCACCAGTGATACACAGGGTACTTTCAACAATGAGCAGTTCTTC. Its translation: CATSDTQGTFNNEQFF. The chain has TRBV24-1 and TRBJ2-1; TRBD1 might be the D (6 bases). Germline CDR1 and CDR2: KGHDR and SFDVKD. CDR3 length: 16 amino acids. The V end lost 3 bases, the J end lost 5 bases, and 16 bases lay between the germline ends.